The present T cell receptor beta chain was sequenced within a study of cytomegalovirus exposure and HLA in healthy donors. Findings and caveats of the study: From TCR beta sequences, most subjects' HLA-A and HLA-B alleles were reportedly predicted accurately. Most TCR beta V segments were productive about 87% or about 30% of the time in an earlier analysis. Immune exposure information available was restricted to CMV serostatus.

PCR amplification relied on 60 Vbeta primers (plus 13 Jbeta primers). Some clones are missing from TCRdb's copy, which holds only in-frame ones; the method was immunoSEQ multiplex PCR. This table holds 130,000 or so clones, around 75% found once. This CDR3 is built from 16 residues. V was shortened by 0 bases and J by 7 bases, with 16 bases between the two germline ends. In the case of this clone: As yet, its antigen is unknown.

The sequence was obtained from a man aged 30 to 39 in good health and CMV-seronegative. This chain joins TRBV5-3 and TRBJ1-4; a possible D gene is TRBD1 (5 bases). TRBV5-3 has ORF status, its function being uncertain. The sample taken for sequencing was PBMCs. CDR3 in amino acids: CARSLAAGRNTEKLFF. DNA of the CDR3: TGTGCCAGAAGCTTGGCGGCAGGGCGAAATACTGAAAAACTGTTTTTT.